The present T cell receptor (beta chain) was sequenced within a study of blood T cell repertoires in COVID-19. Turning to the study itself: Samples of COVID-19 (acute and convalescent) were obtained from the United States, Italy and Spain. The cDNA or gDNA used as material had been derived from T cells, B-cell-depleted T cells, or PBMCs.

As originally analysed: Nucleated cell number was recorded as an estimate derived from reference gene primer amplification. Assay used: immunoSEQ multiplex PCR; TCRdb lists only in-frame clones, some missing. The DNA gave D and trimming, while V, J and clone size come from that table. The table has 150,000 to 200,000 clones, less than 90% seen once. Germline assignment: CDR1 DFQATT and CDR2 SNEGSKA (reference sequence). CDR3 size: 12 residues. The V end lost 3 bases, the J end lost 2 bases, and 7 bases lay between the germline ends. The clonotype originates from an older woman with COVID-19, enrolled during active disease. The rearrangement uses TRBV20-1 and TRBJ1-2; D not resolved. The sequencing sample was made of peripheral blood. The DNA for the CDR3 is TGCAGTGCTAGTTCAGAAAACTATGGCTACACCTTC. Translation gives CSASSENYGYTF.